The rows below give T cell receptor beta chains drawn from one sample of a study of human T cells and chemical hapten exposure. TCRdb independently ran MiXCR on the RACE reads; one entry per CDR3 protein. The sample lists approximately 90,000 distinct CDR3 sequences, less than 35% occurring once. Sequencing used whole blood, obtained in connection with sensitization to the hapten diphenylcyclopropenone (DPC). The receptor source for this set is a man aged 35-49 years with alopecia areata. Some clones in this sample may be carry-over from other donors' samples. Both conserved end residues are part of each CDR3.

TRBV6-5 | 15 | CASSLGGGKAYEQYF
TRBV4-2 | 20 | CASSQERAVRGSAGSGTQYF
TRBV4-1 | 14 | CASSQDRGGEKLFF
TRBV20-1 | 11 | CSARTYNEQFF
TRBV28 | 15 | CASTYSIADSYEQYF
TRBV6-2/TRBV6-3 | 13 | CASSRRNNQPQHF
TRBV20-1 | 14 | CSARAIDRYNEQFF
TRBV18 | 16 | CASSPVLAPSTDTQYF
TRBV7-2 | 17 | CASSSGLAGGGSNEQFF
TRBV6-5 | 14 | CASSSRLSEDTQYF
TRBV12-3/TRBV12-4 | 15 | CASSPQGAGGTEAFF
TRBV27 | 14 | CASSSAGRFYEQYF
TRBV20-1 | 15 | CSARKRSTGTDTQYF
TRBV24-1 | 13 | CATRGGRTGELFF
TRBV18 | 18 | CASSPLIRTQDSNQPQHF
TRBV19 | 13 | CASSSMRAGELFF
TRBV6-5 | 16 | CASTNYVQDSYYGYTF
TRBV5-1 | 12 | CASSLVADTQYF
TRBV10-3 | 13 | CAISGNRNTEAFF
TRBV20-1 | 14 | CSAFKGTAPYEQYF
TRBV10-3 | 15 | CAISESGTSGKTQYF
TRBV12-3/TRBV12-4 | 14 | CASSFRGTLETQYF
TRBV20-1 | 12 | CSAPGTGYGYTF
TRBV6-6 | 13 | CALRDSYNSPLHF
TRBV5-4 | 12 | CASSLVEHEQYF
TRBV20-1 | 16 | CSATRTSGSVLDEQFF
TRBV28 | 16 | CASSPTGGRKEKPQHF
TRBV28 | 12 | CASNGSGDEQYF
TRBV9 | 15 | CASSVASSSSYEQYF
TRBV9 | 14 | CASSVGSQNQPQHF
TRBV10-3 | 15 | CAIRNNDRANTEAFF